This TCR beta chain emerged from a study of response to subunit inactivated influenza vaccine. Regarding the study as a whole: Each seasonal influenza vaccination, the authors suggested, recruits few new T cells.

On this clonotype: Its antigen remains unidentified.

TCRdb analysed the RT-PCR reads with MiXCR anew, one entry per CDR3 protein. This repertoire shows 500,000 to 750,000 distinct CDR3 sequences, 14% found once; its top ten account for over 8.5%. The CDR3 extends over 15 amino acids. Germline V gene sequence: CDR1 KGHDR, CDR2 SFDVKD. V dropped 2 bases and J dropped 6; count of bases not matched to a gene: 4. The genes are TRBV24-1 and TRBJ2-1; 9 positions agree with TRBD2. The sequence was collected from a middle-aged man who received an inactivated influenza vaccine. The sequences come from PBMCs from blood, collected 11 to 12 days after vaccination. This CDR3 is CATSDYLAGFNEQFF. CDR3 sequence (DNA): TGTGCCACCAGTGATTATCTAGCGGGATTCAATGAGCAGTTCTTC.